This T cell receptor (beta chain) is from a study of T cell responses to AZD1222 COVID-19 vaccine. The CDR3 has 17 amino acids. Germline V CDR1 and CDR2: LNHDA, SQIVND (reference sequence). Germline trimming cut 6 bases from V and 1 base from J; bases unmatched to any gene: 5. Sequenced by immunoSEQ multiplex PCR; TCRdb stores in-frame clones only, minus some. Seen here are 120,000 or so clones, 88% observed once, and the top ten hold 3.5%. This chain joins TRBV19 and TRBJ2-5; TRBD2 agrees at 16 bases. This sequence originates from an adult who received the AZD1222 COVID-19 vaccine. Specimen: peripheral blood, collected 28 days after the second AZD1222 dose. CDR3 nucleotide sequence: TGTGCCAGTAGCCCAGGGACTAGCGGGAGGGCCCAAGAGACCCAGTACTTC. Protein product: CASSPGTSGRAQETQYF. The full variable domain, rest sourced from reference TRBV19 and TRBJ2-5, is DGGITQSPKYLFRKEGQNVTLSCEQNLNHDAMYWYRQDPGQGLRLIYYSQIVNDFQKGDIAEGYSVSREKKESFPLTVTSAQKNPTAFYLCASSPGTSGRAQETQYFGPGTRLLVL.